This entry features one T cell receptor (beta chain) sequence. The V gene lost 7 bases and the J gene lost 4 bases, with 8 bases spanning the gap. CDR1 and CDR2 from the germline V gene are SNHLY and FYNNEI. This CDR3 spans 12 amino acids. This specimen belongs to a study of shared clonotypes between healthy human individuals. Every immunoSEQ plate was one replicate of a subset's evenly spread DNA. Some clones are missing from TCRdb's copy, which holds only in-frame ones; the method was immunoSEQ multiplex PCR. The sample has fewer than 1.6 million clones, roughly 98.5% seen once. This clonotype originated in a man aged 25 to 40 in good health. Material: naive CD4+ T cells sorted from blood. Subset: CD45RA+ positively selected. The chain recombines TRBV2 with TRBJ2-1; D is unclear. CDR3 coding DNA: TGTGCCAGCAACCCGCGGTACAATGAGCAGTTCTTC. Its translation is CASNPRYNEQFF.